The present entry profiles one TCR beta chain with its context. The data were obtained in a study of T cell responses to AZD1222 COVID-19 vaccine. CDR3 length: 17 amino acids. J lost 2 bases, V lost 3 bases, and 13 bases had no gene match. CDR1 and CDR2 (germline): SGHDT, YYEEEE. TCRdb's table, derived via immunoSEQ multiplex PCR, lists solely in-frame clones and lacks some. The sample includes 170,000 or so clones, about nine tenths of them seen just once. The input for sequencing was peripheral blood, taken on day 0 of AZD1222 vaccination. The TCR originated in an adult in good health. This chain links TRBV5-6 with TRBJ1-2; 7 bases are shared with TRBD1. CDR3 nucleotide sequence: TGTGCCAGCAGCTCAATTACAGGGGCCCTATGGAACTATGGCTACACCTTC. Translating gives CASSSITGALWNYGYTF.